Below, 4 T cell receptor beta chains from the same sample are listed, as sequenced in a study of blood T cell repertoires in COVID-19. The repertoire was sequenced with immunoSEQ multiplex PCR; TCRdb's copy has only in-frame clones and lacks some. There are about 220,000 clones in the sample; just over 85% occur only once, and approximately 14% lies in the top ten. The sample comprised PBMCs or T cells enriched from blood (not recorded which). All receptors come from a woman between 45 and 65 years old with acute COVID-19.

The chain combines TRBV7-6 with TRBJ2-6; D gene uncertain. Germline-derived CDR1 and CDR2 are SGHVS and FNYEAQ. The CDR3 extends over 15 amino acids. V was cut by 2 bases and J by 4 bases, with 9 bases left in between. The DNA of the CDR3 is TGTGCCAGCAGCTTACTCGCGGTCGGGGCCAACGTCCTGACTTTC. This gives the protein CASSLLAVGANVLTF.

In this sample, this clone turned up a few times. The rearrangement uses TRBV6-4 and TRBJ2-1; 12 bases map to TRBD2. Germline lookup yields CDR1 MRHNA and CDR2 SNTAGT. Losses at the gene ends were 3 bases for V and 6 bases for J; bases not matched to a gene: 3. This CDR3 has 15 residues. In nucleotides, the CDR3 is TGTGCCAGCAGTGAAGGGACTAGCGGGTCCAATGAGCAGTTCTTC. This gives the protein CASSEGTSGSNEQFF.

The chain links TRBV5-4 to TRBJ2-1; 9 positions agree with TRBD2. There are 17 residues in the CDR3. From germline, CDR1 is SGHNT and CDR2 YYREEE (reference sequence). Trimming took 0 bases from V and 3 from J; bases not matched to a gene: 7. CDR3 nucleotides: TGTGCCAGCAGCTTGGTGCGCCTAGCGGGGCACTACAATGAGCAGTTCTTC. It is translated as CASSLVRLAGHYNEQFF.

The V call is TRBV28, the J call TRBJ2-7; D possibly corresponds to TRBD2 (7 bases). Germline CDR1 and CDR2: MDHEN and SYDVKM. V dropped 6 bases and J dropped 6 bases, with 18 bases sitting between them. This CDR3 contains 14 residues. The CDR3 region has the DNA TGTGCCAGCAGCTGGGGGGGGGCTAAAAGCGAGCAGTACTTC. Its translation: CASSWGGAKSEQYF.